This T cell receptor (beta chain) came from a study of cytomegalovirus exposure and HLA in healthy donors. V lost 8 bases and J 2 bases, leaving 16 bases between the germline ends. The CDR3 has 15 amino acids. Germline V gives CDR1 MRHNA, CDR2 SNTAGT. PCR was performed using 60 Vbeta and 13 Jbeta primers. Sequenced by immunoSEQ multiplex PCR; TCRdb stores in-frame clones only, minus some. The sample shows about 190,000 clones, 82% of them seen only once. The V gene is TRBV6-4, the J gene TRBJ1-5, with D tentatively TRBD1 (5 bases). The sequencing input was PBMCs. This TCR derives from a woman younger than 35 in good health and CMV-seronegative. The CDR3 loop reads CASGRGEVGNQPQHF. CDR3 in DNA: TGTGCCAGCGGGCGGGGGGAGGTGGGCAATCAGCCCCAGCATTTT.